This T cell receptor beta chain was obtained from a study of response to subunit inactivated influenza vaccine. TCRdb reanalysed the RT-PCR reads using MiXCR and keeps one entry per CDR3 protein. Of about 800,000 distinct CDR3 sequences listed, less than 25% are singletons. This clonotype was picked up a small number of times. CDR3 length: 15 residues. V was pared by 4 bases and J by 2 bases, with 12 bases between. The germline V gene has CDR1 MNHEY and CDR2 SMNVEV (reference sequence). The V gene is TRBV27, the J gene TRBJ2-1; D is undetermined. Sequencing was performed on PBMCs from blood, taken around 5 days after vaccination. The TCR was taken from a man between 45 and 60 years old who received an inactivated influenza vaccine. CDR3 sequence (DNA): TGTGCCAGCAGTTCCCGTACTTCCACCTACAATGAGCAGTTCTTC. Protein product: CASSSRTSTYNEQFF.